This is a list of T cell receptor beta chains from one sample in a study of response to subunit inactivated influenza vaccine. TCRdb re-derived calls from the RT-PCR reads in MiXCR, one entry per CDR3 protein. Here the sample spans around 480,000 distinct CDR3 sequences, about 15% being singletons. This material consisted of CD4+ T cells sorted from PBMCs, taken around 2 years after vaccination. All receptors derive from a man in his fifties or sixties who received an inactivated influenza vaccine. Both conserved end residues are part of each CDR3. The order of the fields is clone size, J gene, D gene, V gene, CDR3 protein, CDR3 DNA. D genes are given only for firm matches. Only part of the rows carry a size: once, few, many, or a class if the clone is expanded.

abundance: NA; j_gene: TRBJ2-7; d_gene: NA; v_gene: TRBV7-3; CDR3aa: CASSLDRLYEQYF; CDR3nt: TGTGCCAGCAGCCTTGACAGGTTATACGAGCAGTACTTC
abundance: few; j_gene: TRBJ2-1; d_gene: TRBD1; v_gene: TRBV27; CDR3aa: CASSPRTGFDEQFF; CDR3nt: TGTGCCAGCAGTCCCCGGACAGGGTTCGATGAGCAGTTCTTC
abundance: NA; j_gene: TRBJ2-7; d_gene: NA; v_gene: TRBV28; CDR3aa: CASTTRGLAYEQYF; CDR3nt: TGTGCCAGCACCACCAGAGGACTCGCCTACGAGCAGTACTTC
abundance: many; j_gene: TRBJ2-1; d_gene: NA; v_gene: TRBV6-5; CDR3aa: CASSYDGRKQFF; CDR3nt: TGTGCCAGCAGTTACGACGGAAGGAAGCAGTTCTTC
abundance: many; j_gene: TRBJ2-7; d_gene: TRBD2; v_gene: TRBV29-1; CDR3aa: CSVESLAGNEQYF; CDR3nt: TGCAGCGTTGAATCTCTAGCGGGGAACGAGCAGTACTTC
abundance: few; j_gene: TRBJ2-5; d_gene: TRBD1; v_gene: TRBV10-3; CDR3aa: CAISPTGVETQYF; CDR3nt: TGTGCCATCAGCCCGACAGGGGTGGAGACCCAGTACTTC
abundance: many; j_gene: TRBJ1-2; d_gene: NA; v_gene: TRBV7-9; CDR3aa: CASSLAGMDNYGYTF; CDR3nt: TGTGCCAGCAGCTTAGCGGGGATGGATAACTATGGCTACACCTTC
abundance: NA; j_gene: TRBJ1-1; d_gene: NA; v_gene: TRBV20-1; CDR3aa: CSARGSGTNKRAFF; CDR3nt: TGCAGTGCGCGGGGGTCCGGGACTAACAAACGGGCTTTCTTT
abundance: few; j_gene: TRBJ2-2; d_gene: NA; v_gene: TRBV12-3/TRBV12-4; CDR3aa: CASSLVESGELFF; CDR3nt: TGTGCCAGCAGTTTAGTGGAATCCGGGGAGCTGTTTTTT
abundance: NA; j_gene: TRBJ2-5; d_gene: TRBD1; v_gene: TRBV6-5; CDR3aa: CASSYGDRGGAETQYF; CDR3nt: TGTGCCAGCAGTTACGGCGATCGAGGGGGCGCAGAGACCCAGTACTTC
abundance: NA; j_gene: TRBJ2-2; d_gene: NA; v_gene: TRBV12-3/TRBV12-4; CDR3aa: CASRLTHGGELFF; CDR3nt: TGTGCCAGCAGACTGACCCACGGCGGGGAGCTGTTTTTT
abundance: NA; j_gene: TRBJ2-4; d_gene: NA; v_gene: TRBV11-1; CDR3aa: CASSPLPLRGVFLVNIQYF; CDR3nt: TGTGCCAGCAGCCCCCTCCCTTTAAGGGGAGTTTTTTTGGTAAACATTCAGTACTTC
abundance: NA; j_gene: TRBJ1-2; d_gene: TRBD1; v_gene: TRBV27; CDR3aa: CASRGTGNYGYTF; CDR3nt: TGTGCCAGCAGGGGGACAGGGAACTATGGCTACACCTTC
abundance: NA; j_gene: TRBJ2-2; d_gene: NA; v_gene: TRBV5-5; CDR3aa: CASSLETAEFGELFF; CDR3nt: TGTGCCAGCAGCTTGGAGACAGCCGAGTTCGGGGAGCTGTTTTTT
abundance: NA; j_gene: TRBJ1-1; d_gene: NA; v_gene: TRBV20-1; CDR3aa: CSARSRANTEAFF; CDR3nt: TGCAGTGCTAGAAGCCGGGCCAACACTGAAGCTTTCTTT
abundance: few; j_gene: TRBJ1-6; d_gene: NA; v_gene: TRBV11-2; CDR3aa: CASSLEAGGGNSPLHF; CDR3nt: TGTGCCAGCAGCTTAGAAGCGGGGGGAGGAAATTCACCCCTCCACTTT
abundance: NA; j_gene: TRBJ2-1; d_gene: NA; v_gene: TRBV20-1; CDR3aa: CSASNDRYNEQFF; CDR3nt: TGCAGTGCTAGCAATGACAGGTACAATGAGCAGTTCTTC
abundance: few; j_gene: TRBJ2-1; d_gene: NA; v_gene: TRBV7-2; CDR3aa: CASSLAFGGPNEQFF; CDR3nt: TGTGCCAGCAGCTTAGCGTTCGGGGGCCCCAATGAGCAGTTCTTC
abundance: many; j_gene: TRBJ2-7; d_gene: NA; v_gene: TRBV29-1; CDR3aa: CILKGRRYEQYF; CDR3nt: TGCATCCTTAAGGGGAGACGCTACGAGCAGTACTTC
abundance: NA; j_gene: TRBJ2-7; d_gene: NA; v_gene: TRBV2; CDR3aa: CASRQVAGYEQYF; CDR3nt: TGTGCCAGCAGACAGGTCGCCGGCTACGAGCAGTACTTC
abundance: few; j_gene: TRBJ2-1; d_gene: TRBD2; v_gene: TRBV9; CDR3aa: CASSVVTSGYNEQFF; CDR3nt: TGTGCCAGCAGCGTCGTGACTAGCGGCTACAATGAGCAGTTCTTC
abundance: NA; j_gene: TRBJ2-7; d_gene: TRBD1; v_gene: TRBV10-3; CDR3aa: CAIGQGSSYEQYF; CDR3nt: TGTGCCATCGGACAGGGGAGCTCCTACGAGCAGTACTTC
abundance: few; j_gene: TRBJ2-1; d_gene: NA; v_gene: TRBV7-2; CDR3aa: CASSLAGVRNEQFF; CDR3nt: TGTGCCAGCAGCTTAGCGGGAGTTCGGAATGAGCAGTTCTTC
abundance: NA; j_gene: TRBJ2-5; d_gene: TRBD2; v_gene: TRBV5-1; CDR3aa: CASSFGLAGGGRTETQYF; CDR3nt: TGCGCCAGCAGCTTTGGACTAGCGGGAGGGGGGCGTACGGAGACCCAGTACTTC
abundance: many; j_gene: TRBJ2-3; d_gene: TRBD2; v_gene: TRBV7-2; CDR3aa: CASSLVVTSGDTQYF; CDR3nt: TGTGCCAGCAGCTTAGTTGTGACTAGCGGGGATACGCAGTATTTT
abundance: few; j_gene: TRBJ2-5; d_gene: NA; v_gene: TRBV18; CDR3aa: CASSSPLYAETQYF; CDR3nt: TGTGCCAGCTCATCCCCGCTTTACGCAGAGACCCAGTACTTC
abundance: NA; j_gene: TRBJ1-2; d_gene: TRBD1; v_gene: TRBV5-1; CDR3aa: CASSLDAGGNGYTF; CDR3nt: TGCGCCAGCAGCTTGGATGCAGGGGGTAATGGCTACACCTTC
abundance: NA; j_gene: TRBJ2-5; d_gene: NA; v_gene: TRBV20-1; CDR3aa: CSASLEWAETQYF; CDR3nt: TGCAGTGCTAGTCTGGAGTGGGCAGAGACCCAGTACTTC
abundance: few; j_gene: TRBJ2-7; d_gene: NA; v_gene: TRBV12-3/TRBV12-4; CDR3aa: CASTDFSLSYEQYF; CDR3nt: TGTGCCAGCACAGACTTTTCCCTCTCCTACGAGCAGTACTTC
abundance: NA; j_gene: TRBJ2-2; d_gene: NA; v_gene: TRBV5-1; CDR3aa: CASNPGTNTNTGELFF; CDR3nt: TGCGCCAGCAACCCAGGAACAAACACGAACACCGGGGAGCTGTTTTTT
abundance: NA; j_gene: TRBJ2-1; d_gene: TRBD2; v_gene: TRBV20-1; CDR3aa: CSARGGLAGGGNEQFF; CDR3nt: TGCAGTGCTAGAGGCGGACTAGCGGGAGGTGGGAATGAGCAGTTCTTC
abundance: many; j_gene: TRBJ1-6; d_gene: NA; v_gene: TRBV5-1; CDR3aa: CASSLVRDSNSPLHF; CDR3nt: TGCGCCAGCAGCTTGGTAAGGGATTCTAATTCACCCCTCCACTTT
abundance: few; j_gene: TRBJ2-3; d_gene: NA; v_gene: TRBV15; CDR3aa: CATSRDPRGARTDTQYF; CDR3nt: TGTGCCACCAGCAGAGACCCTAGAGGGGCGAGGACAGATACGCAGTATTTT
abundance: many; j_gene: TRBJ1-5; d_gene: NA; v_gene: TRBV24-1; CDR3aa: CATSDSENF; CDR3nt: TGTGCCACCAGTGATTCGGAGAATTTT
abundance: NA; j_gene: TRBJ2-2; d_gene: TRBD1; v_gene: TRBV5-1; CDR3aa: CASSLPTGRILRELFF; CDR3nt: TGCGCCAGCAGCTTGCCGACAGGGCGCATCCTACGGGAGCTGTTTTTT
abundance: many; j_gene: TRBJ1-6; d_gene: NA; v_gene: TRBV7-2; CDR3aa: CASSLDSGARSPLHF; CDR3nt: TGTGCCAGCAGCTTAGATTCGGGGGCAAGGTCACCCCTCCACTTT
abundance: NA; j_gene: TRBJ2-1; d_gene: TRBD2; v_gene: TRBV3-1; CDR3aa: CASSQALAGVGNEQFF; CDR3nt: TGTGCCAGCAGCCAAGCCCTAGCGGGAGTAGGGAATGAGCAGTTCTTC
abundance: NA; j_gene: TRBJ2-1; d_gene: TRBD2; v_gene: TRBV10-3; CDR3aa: CATIAGGHGNEQFF; CDR3nt: TGTGCCACCATAGCGGGAGGGCATGGCAATGAGCAGTTCTTC
abundance: NA; j_gene: TRBJ1-1; d_gene: NA; v_gene: TRBV7-8; CDR3aa: CASSLVWGSTEAFF; CDR3nt: TGTGCCAGCAGCTTAGTCTGGGGGAGCACTGAAGCTTTCTTT
abundance: few; j_gene: TRBJ2-5; d_gene: NA; v_gene: TRBV6-1; CDR3aa: CASSTWRTETQYF; CDR3nt: TGTGCCAGCAGTACCTGGCGCACAGAGACCCAGTACTTC
abundance: few; j_gene: TRBJ2-7; d_gene: TRBD2; v_gene: TRBV20-1; CDR3aa: CSARVSGSPYEQYF; CDR3nt: TGCAGTGCTAGGGTTAGCGGGAGCCCCTACGAGCAGTACTTC
abundance: NA; j_gene: TRBJ1-3; d_gene: NA; v_gene: TRBV4-3; CDR3aa: CASSQEGGRGNTIYF; CDR3nt: TGCGCCAGCAGCCAAGAAGGGGGAAGAGGAAACACCATATATTTT
abundance: NA; j_gene: TRBJ1-4; d_gene: NA; v_gene: TRBV4-3; CDR3aa: CASSQVPRNEKLFF; CDR3nt: TGCGCCAGCAGCCAAGTCCCCAGGAATGAAAAACTGTTTTTT
abundance: NA; j_gene: TRBJ2-1; d_gene: NA; v_gene: TRBV6-2/TRBV6-3; CDR3aa: CASSDIGDEQFF; CDR3nt: TGTGCCAGCAGTGATATAGGGGACGAGCAGTTCTTC
abundance: NA; j_gene: TRBJ2-3; d_gene: NA; v_gene: TRBV15; CDR3aa: CATRYGLTDTRYF; CDR3nt: TGTGCCACCAGGTACGGATTGACAGATACGCGGTATTTT
abundance: few; j_gene: TRBJ2-5; d_gene: NA; v_gene: TRBV3-1; CDR3aa: CASRLGETQYF; CDR3nt: TGTGCCAGCAGACTAGGGGAGACCCAGTACTTC
abundance: few; j_gene: TRBJ2-3; d_gene: NA; v_gene: TRBV12-3/TRBV12-4; CDR3aa: CASSLERDTDTQYF; CDR3nt: TGTGCCAGCAGTTTAGAGAGGGATACAGATACGCAGTATTTT
abundance: many; j_gene: TRBJ1-3; d_gene: NA; v_gene: TRBV19; CDR3aa: CASSALRGISGNTIYF; CDR3nt: TGTGCCAGTAGTGCCTTACGGGGGATCTCTGGAAACACCATATATTTT
abundance: few; j_gene: TRBJ2-2; d_gene: TRBD2; v_gene: TRBV7-2; CDR3aa: CASSIRLAGTGELFF; CDR3nt: TGTGCCAGCAGCATACGACTAGCGGGTACCGGGGAGCTGTTTTTT
abundance: many; j_gene: TRBJ1-2; d_gene: NA; v_gene: TRBV25-1; CDR3aa: CASSDYTGYGYTF; CDR3nt: TGTGCCAGCAGTGATTATACCGGCTATGGCTACACCTTC